One and the same sample provided the 27 T cell receptor beta chains below, sequenced in a study of vaccination effects on CD4 cells after COVID-19. Researchers isolated CD4+ T cells once roughly ten days of culture had elapsed. Sequencing was performed with immunoSEQ multiplex PCR; in TCRdb, only in-frame clones are kept and a portion is missing. The table has roughly 56,000 clones, more than 60% seen once. Antigens of these TCRs are unknown. The sequencing used CD4+ T cells from PBMCs cultured without peptide, collected before COVID-19 vaccination. The origin of the receptors is a human donor who received a COVID-19 vaccine.

This chain joins TRBV18 and TRBJ1-6, with D tentatively TRBD1 (6 bases). Trimming removed 1 base from V and 6 bases from J, with 13 bases in between. The CDR3 runs to 16 residues. Germline V gives CDR1 KGHSH, CDR2 LQKENI. CDR3 in DNA: TGTGCCAGCTCACCACAGAAAGGGGGGCGTAATTCACCCCTCCACTTT. Its translation: CASSPQKGGRNSPLHF.

This clone was found a few times. The chain is built from TRBV29-1 and TRBJ2-3, with a tentative D call TRBD2 (5 bases). This CDR3 contains 16 residues. V shed 1 base and J shed 3 bases, with 17 bases lying between them. CDR1 is SQVTM, CDR2 ANQGSEA, per germline. DNA for the CDR3: TGCAGCGTTGAAGGGCAACCGGGATTAGGGACAGATACGCAGTATTTT. Translation gives CSVEGQPGLGTDTQYF.

The gene calls are TRBV15 and TRBJ1-3; D is unclear. V was shortened by 1 base and J by 2 bases, with 6 bases between the two germline ends. Per germline, CDR1 LNHNV and CDR2 YYDKDF (reference sequence). The CDR3 extends over 14 amino acids. CDR3 coding DNA: TGTGCCACCAGCAGAGGTGGGCCTGGAAACACCATATATTTT. Amino acids: CATSRGGPGNTIYF.

This clone appeared once. The CDR3 DNA reads as TGTGCCAGTAGTATCGGACGGCGCTCTGGAAACACCATATATTTT. Amino acids: CASSIGRRSGNTIYF. V gene TRBV19 combines with J gene TRBJ1-3; D is ambiguous. V was cut by 3 bases and J by 0 bases, with 9 bases left in between. Germline V lookup: CDR1 LNHDA, CDR2 SQIVND (reference sequence). The CDR3 length is 15 residues.

The chain links TRBV18 to TRBJ1-6, with D hard to call. Trimming pared 6 bases from V and 5 bases from J, leaving 14 bases between. The germline CDR1 and CDR2 sequences are KGHSH and LQKENI. CDR3 length: 15 amino acids. The CDR3 DNA reads as TGTGCCAGCTCCCGCCTGAATGTAGATAATTCACCCCTCCACTTT. Its protein product is CASSRLNVDNSPLHF.

This clone was found once. The rearrangement uses TRBV5-1 and TRBJ2-3; 8 nucleotides match TRBD2. V was clipped by 5 bases and J by 2 bases; unmatched bases: 4. Germline CDR1 reads SGHRS; CDR2 reads YFSETQ. The CDR3 extends over 14 amino acids. As DNA, the CDR3 is TGCGCCAGCAGTGCGGGGGGATACACAGATACGCAGTATTTT. Its protein product is CASSAGGYTDTQYF.

The V gene is TRBV7-2, the J gene TRBJ2-3, with 8 positions matching TRBD2. This CDR3 has 16 amino acids. The J segment lost 2 bases and the V segment lost 1 base, leaving 5 bases of the junction unmatched. Germline V gene data show CDR1 as SGHTA and CDR2 as FQGNSA. CDR3 in amino acids: CASSLGTSGYTDTQYF. For the CDR3, the DNA is TGTGCCAGCAGCTTAGGTACTAGCGGTTACACAGATACGCAGTATTTT.

Note on this clone: A junction end diverges from the germline sequence, so it may reflect a read error. The V gene is TRBV30, the J gene TRBJ1-2, with 7 bases aligning to TRBD1. In germline, CDR1 is GTSNPN, CDR2 SVGIG (reference sequence). The CDR3 spans 11 residues. This chain's CDR3 is CAFRQGPFPLF. In DNA form, the CDR3 reads TGTGCCTTTCGACAGGGTCCATTCCCCCTCTTC.

V is TRBV18 and J is TRBJ1-2; 7 nucleotides agree with TRBD1. Germline V CDR1 and CDR2: KGHSH, LQKENI. The junction had 4 bases not matched to a gene; V was cut back by 4 bases and J by 8 bases. CDR3 length: 12 amino acids. CDR3 residues: CASSQGAGGYTF. The CDR3 DNA reads TGTGCCAGCTCACAGGGGGCTGGGGGCTACACCTTC. The full variable domain, completed using reference TRBV18 and TRBJ1-2, is NAGVMQNPRHLVRRRGQEARLRCSPMKGHSHVYWYRQLPEEGLKFMVYLQKENIIDESGMPKERFSAEFPKEGPSILRIQQVVRGDSAAYFCASSQGAGGYTFGSGTRLTVV.

The rearrangement uses TRBV18 and TRBJ1-5; 7 nucleotides agree with TRBD1. J lost 2 bases, V lost 3 bases, and 10 bases had no gene match. Germline V gives CDR1 KGHSH, CDR2 LQKENI. The CDR3 totals 17 residues. CDR3 sequence: CASSPPGQTVGNQPQHF. The CDR3 DNA reads as TGTGCCAGCTCACCCCCGGGACAGACGGTGGGCAATCAGCCCCAGCATTTT.

The CDR3 DNA is TGTGCCAGCTTCCCCGACAGGATGAACACTGAAGCTTTCTTT. It translates to CASFPDRMNTEAFF. The chain recombines TRBV28 with TRBJ1-1, with D possibly being TRBD1 (6 bases). CDR1 is MDHEN and CDR2 is SYDVKM in the germline V gene. The V end lost 8 bases, the J end lost 0 bases, and 13 bases lay between the germline ends. CDR3 length: 14 residues.

The chain has TRBV29-1 and TRBJ2-3, with D maybe TRBD2 (5 bases). Trimming left V 0 bases short and J 1 base short, with 11 bases between. Looked up from germline, CDR1 is SQVTM and CDR2 is ANQGSEA. The CDR3 consists of 15 residues. CDR3: CSVEDARTGTDTQYF. CDR3 bases: TGCAGCGTTGAAGATGCCCGGACTGGCACAGATACGCAGTATTTT.

This chain uses TRBV27 with TRBJ2-7, with 10 bases fitting TRBD1. The CDR3 loop spans 14 amino acids. Trimming took 5 bases from V and 2 from J; bases not matched to a gene: 3. In germline, CDR1 is MNHEY, CDR2 SMNVEV (reference sequence). CDR3 loop: CASSRDRGTYEQYV. The CDR3 nucleotides are TGTGCCAGCAGTAGGGACAGGGGCACCTACGAGCAGTACGTC.

This chain joins TRBV12-3 or TRBV12-4 and TRBJ2-1; possible D gene TRBD2, 6 bases. Trimming left V 6 bases short and J 13 bases short, with 16 bases between. The CDR3 contains 12 residues. This CDR3 reads CASRSGGGPQFF. The CDR3 nucleotides are TGTGCCAGCAGATCCGGTGGAGGGCCTCAGTTCTTC.

This chain joins TRBV9 and TRBJ2-3, with D perhaps matching TRBD2 (5 bases). This CDR3 spans 14 amino acids. The V and J ends lost 4 bases and 3 bases respectively, with 12 bases between them. The germline V gene has CDR1 SGDLS and CDR2 YYNGEE. CDR3 in DNA: TGTGCCAGCAGCCATTCGGGGTCGACAGATACGCAGTATTTT. It yields the protein CASSHSGSTDTQYF.

The V and J genes are TRBV7-9 and TRBJ2-2, with no clear D. Germline loops: CDR1 SEHNR, CDR2 FQNEAQ (reference sequence). The V gene lost 4 bases and the J gene lost 1 base, with 22 bases spanning the gap. This CDR3 region has 19 residues. CDR3 sequence reads: CASSSQNPLALRNTGELFF. DNA for the CDR3: TGTGCCAGCAGCTCTCAAAATCCCCTTGCCCTGAGGAACACCGGGGAGCTGTTTTTT.

The V call is TRBV5-1, the J call TRBJ1-1; D is undetermined. V lost 2 bases and J lost 0, with 5 bases in between. Germline CDR1 is SGHRS and CDR2 is YFSETQ. This CDR3 is built from 13 residues. This CDR3 reads CASSFNMNTEAFF. CDR3 coding DNA: TGCGCCAGCAGCTTTAACATGAACACTGAAGCTTTCTTT. Drawing the rest from reference TRBV5-1 and TRBJ1-1, the complete variable domain is KAGVTQTPRYLIKTRGQQVTLSCSPISGHRSVSWYQQTPGQGLQFLFEYFSETQRNKGNFPGRFSGRQFSNSRSEMNVSTLELGDSALYLCASSFNMNTEAFFGQGTRLTVV.

The V gene is TRBV6-1, the J gene TRBJ2-7; 8 bases are shared with TRBD1. With 2 bases clipped from V and 3 bases from J, the junction kept 3 bases outside the gene matches. Germline assignment: CDR1 MNHNS and CDR2 SASEGT. This CDR3 comprises 14 residues. CDR3 in amino acids: CASSETRGLYEQYV. In nucleotides, the CDR3 is TGTGCCAGCAGTGAAACCAGGGGGCTCTACGAGCAGTACGTC.

The table lists this clone with a count of one. The V and J genes are TRBV2 and TRBJ2-7, with 7 positions matching TRBD2. The V segment lost 7 bases and the J segment 5 bases; nucleotides outside the gene matches: 8. The CDR3 is made up of 13 amino acids. Per germline, CDR1 SNHLY and CDR2 FYNNEI. The CDR3: CASTVQGRDEQYV. The CDR3 DNA is TGTGCCAGCACAGTGCAAGGGAGGGACGAGCAGTACGTC.

For this clone: At the DNA level, this CDR3 is encoded by other sequences in the same sample as well. V usage is TRBV9 and J usage is TRBJ2-2; D gene unclear. The V and J ends lost 0 bases and 1 base respectively, with 4 bases between them. The CDR3 is made up of 14 amino acids. CDR1 and CDR2 from the germline V gene are SGDLS and YYNGEE. In DNA, the CDR3 is TGTGCCAGCAGCGTAGACAGGAACACCGGGGAGCTGTTTTTT. It yields the protein CASSVDRNTGELFF. Full variable domain (remainder filled in from reference TRBV9 and TRBJ2-2): DSGVTQTPKHLITATGQRVTLRCSPRSGDLSVYWYQQSLDQGLQFLIQYYNGEERAKGNILERFSAQQFPDLHSELNLSSLELGDSALYFCASSVDRNTGELFFGEGSRLTVL.

This clone was recorded only once. V usage is TRBV7-2 and J usage is TRBJ2-4; perhaps TRBD1 as D (6 bases). V was shortened by 5 bases and J by 8 bases, with 16 bases between the two germline ends. The CDR3 is 14 residues long. The germline CDR1 and CDR2 sequences are SGHTA and FQGNSA. The CDR3 protein is CASSPTRQVDIQYF. Here the CDR3 DNA reads TGTGCCAGCAGCCCAACACGACAGGTTGACATTCAGTACTTC.

This clone was observed once. The chain carries TRBV10-1 and TRBJ2-5, with D perhaps TRBD1 (6 bases). CDR3 length: 13 residues. Trimming shortened V by 5 bases and J by 1 base, and 8 bases separated the two germline ends. Germline-derived CDR1 and CDR2 are WNHNN and SYGVQD (reference sequence). The DNA for the CDR3 is TGCGCCAGCAGTAGGGACATCCAAGAGACCCAGTACTTC. This encodes CASSRDIQETQYF.

The chain links TRBV23-1 to TRBJ1-1; D ambiguous. TRBV23-1 carries the ORF label, with uncertain function. V lost 0 bases and J 1 base, leaving 12 bases between the germline ends. The CDR3 extends over 16 amino acids. This chain's CDR3 is CASSQSPDDPNTEAFF. As DNA, the CDR3 is TGCGCCAGCAGTCAATCGCCGGATGACCCGAACACTGAAGCTTTCTTT.

This rearrangement joins TRBV6-5 to TRBJ1-5, with D possibly TRBD1 on 6 matching bases. CDR3 length equals 15 residues. Trimming took 6 bases from V and 4 from J, leaving 16 bases between them. Germline V gene lookup returns CDR1 MNHEY and CDR2 SVGAGI. Here the CDR3 DNA reads TGTGCCAGCAGCAAAGGGCCCGGGACAAATCAGCCCCAGCATTTT. Translation gives CASSKGPGTNQPQHF.

This rearrangement joins TRBV7-2 to TRBJ1-1, with D perhaps matching TRBD1 (5 bases). Trimming shortened V by 3 bases and J by 4 bases, and 15 bases separated the two germline ends. There are 15 residues in the CDR3. The germline CDR1 and CDR2 sequences are SGHTA and FQGNSA. The CDR3 nucleotides read TGTGCCAGCAGCTTGATGCAGGGAGTGGGCACTGAAGCTTTCTTT. Amino acid sequence: CASSLMQGVGTEAFF.

The chain recombines TRBV19 with TRBJ2-4, with 13 nucleotides matching TRBD2. With V trimmed by 5 bases and J by 0 bases, 13 bases remained unmatched. The CDR3 runs 20 residues. Germline loops: CDR1 LNHDA, CDR2 SQIVND (reference sequence). The CDR3 region is CASSSLTSGGPTGAKNIQYF. For the CDR3, the DNA is TGTGCCAGTAGTTCCCTGACTAGCGGGGGGCCCACGGGAGCCAAAAACATTCAGTACTTC.

This chain uses TRBV7-3 with TRBJ1-3, with no clear D. CDR1 SGHTA and CDR2 FQGTGA come from the germline V gene. Trimming cost V 5 bases and J 8 bases, with 19 bases left between them. The CDR3 extends over 15 amino acids. In DNA form, the CDR3 reads TGTGCCAGCAGCCAAGACGCGGGCCCTGGGCACACCATATATTTT. Its translation is CASSQDAGPGHTIYF.